This TCR beta chain was recovered during a study of cytomegalovirus exposure and HLA in healthy donors. CDR1 and CDR2 (germline): SGDLS, YYNGEE. This CDR3 has 14 amino acids. Trimming removed 3 bases at V and 6 bases at J, with 14 bases between. Overall study findings and caveats: Presence/absence analyses assumed roughly uniform sequencing depth across donors, which may not hold.

Worth noting for this clone: Antigen specificity is unknown.

The PCR made use of 60 Vbeta and 13 Jbeta primers. Sequenced by immunoSEQ multiplex PCR; TCRdb stores in-frame clones only, minus some. Of roughly 130,000 clones in the sample, roughly 74% were seen once. The sample taken for sequencing was PBMCs. The sequence was collected from a woman aged 50 to 60 in good health and CMV-seropositive. This chain joins TRBV9 and TRBJ2-3; possibly TRBD2 for D (5 bases). Here the CDR3 reads CASSASYSEDTQYF. CDR3 coding DNA: TGTGCCAGCAGCGCCTCATATAGCGAGGATACGCAGTATTTT. Drawing the rest from reference TRBV9 and TRBJ2-3, the complete variable domain is DSGVTQTPKHLITATGQRVTLRCSPRSGDLSVYWYQQSLDQGLQFLIQYYNGEERAKGNILERFSAQQFPDLHSELNLSSLELGDSALYFCASSASYSEDTQYFGPGTRLTVL.